This T cell receptor (beta chain) was profiled in a study of cytomegalovirus exposure and HLA in healthy donors (dated 2017 in TCRdb). Background on the whole study: According to an earlier analysis of a few hundred of the donors, 150 million to 200 million T cells yielded some 120 million unique TCR beta sequences and approximately 300 Gb of sequence data. In an earlier analysis of around 540 of the donors, high-throughput TCR beta sequencing was used to judge whether each TCR beta V gene segment behaved as functional or pseudogenic. All discovery cohort repertoires had been generated using a single sequencing platform. A separate validation cohort of approximately 130 different subjects was used in addition to the roughly 700-subject first cohort. The genetic ancestry cluster associated with self-reported Caucasian donors included over 80% of the approximately 410 genotyped donors. Rather than drawing on any new phenotypic data, the later analysis identified candidate immune exposures from TCR beta sequences and the way those sequences occurred across donors. On average, roughly 240,000 unique TCR beta nucleotide sequences were sequenced per donor among roughly 430 genotyped donors of the cohort, with approximately 18% of those sequences being non-productive. Both class I and class II loci were covered by HLA typing, at four-digit resolution. Because of strong linkage in the cohort, roughly five DR-DQ haplotypes were treated as single units for association and clustering. The number of typed donors differed by locus: about 620-640 for A, B, C, DRB1 and DQB1; some 500 for DQA1; approximately 600 for DPA1; and 400 to 480 for DPB1. The aim of the study was to test whether cataloging public T cell receptors could identify signatures of past pathogen exposure. Donor age, sex, ethnicity and CMV serostatus were compiled together with the repertoire data. A later analysis re-analyzed previously published TCR beta repertoires from about 730 donors and added high-resolution HLA genotyping to study TCR occurrence patterns. Approximately 310 gigabases of sequencing data and approximately 80 million unique TCR sequences were included in an early release covering several hundred HLA-typed donors. The study profiled the T cell repertoires of under 850 subjects by immunosequencing and related them to cytomegalovirus serostatus. A later genetic analysis used genome-wide SNP genotypes for about 65% of the roughly 670 donors, treating that subset as a discovery cohort. To predict cytomegalovirus infection status, the study brought together high-throughput TCR immunosequencing, statistical association of individual TCRs with disease status, and machine learning.

The investigation overall reported the following: In a later analysis, most CMV-associated TCR beta chains were found to appear HLA-restricted, with HLA associations seemingly driven largely by CMV exposure. When HLA alleles, especially DR and DQ, strongly co-occurred, attributing TCR associations to individual alleles was difficult. V-gene and J-gene trimming of TCR beta chains was associated with a missense DCLRE1C variant in a later genetic analysis, and the association was replicated in an independent cohort. At a false discovery rate of 0.05, a later analysis linked some 17,000 TCR beta sequences to specific HLA alleles. Because the 87-base-pair reads could not distinguish some IMGT-functional V segments, including TRBV6-2 and TRBV6-3, those segments were excluded. Linkage disequilibrium might explain the correlated functional status among segregating V segments, but an unknown experimental factor could not be excluded. This cohort had only TCR beta chains sequenced, and the lack of alpha or paired-chain data limited which features could be detected. Roughly uniform sequencing depth across donors was assumed in presence/absence analyses, although this assumption may not hold. In a later analysis, TCR association rates were found to vary across HLA loci, with the most associated TCRs seen for DRB1 alleles and the fewest for HLA-C alleles. Because HLA typing was missing for some donors at each locus, association tests included only the typed subset. Immune exposure information for the cohort was limited to CMV serostatus. A later analysis found that HLA-associated TCR beta chains were more clonally expanded and had lower generation probabilities than equally common non-associated chains. The classifier was reported to diagnose cytomegalovirus status with high specificity and sensitivity in both the original and validation cohorts. Compared with the 666-donor mean, donors in an Asian-associated ancestry cluster had fewer N-insertions in productive TCRs, according to a later genetic analysis. An earlier analysis of roughly 570 of the donors showed that most TCR beta V segments appeared in productive rearrangements either about 90% or about 30% of the time, which broadly matched IMGT annotations. According to a later analysis, parvovirus B19, influenza, CMV and Epstein-Barr virus appeared linked to several top co-occurrence clusters. In vitro tests confirmed that a few of the cytomegalovirus-associated TCR beta chains recognize cytomegalovirus antigens. While some public TCRs were present in many individuals, most TCR sequences turned up only very rarely across donors. The earlier analysis of a few hundred of the donors excluded seventeen rarely observed V segments, including chromosome 9 orphons, because counts were too low. A further reported finding was that TCR beta sequences accurately predicted the HLA-A and HLA-B alleles for most subjects in the first cohort. According to the authors, the approach could potentially be generalized to other disease states and immunological phenotypes. The sequencing pipeline was judged likely to have produced a cluster of highly shared sequence variants as a technical artifact. A total of fewer than 200 TCR beta chains were listed by the study as associated with cytomegalovirus.

Via the germline V gene, CDR1 is SGHRS and CDR2 YFSETQ. The V end gives up 5 bases and the J end 0 bases, leaving 7 bases in the junction not matched to a gene. The CDR3 contains 15 residues, cysteine and phenylalanine counted. CDR3 DNA only is kept here, 45 bases in frame from base 1. Note on this clone: Its recognized antigen is unknown. No per-base quality is available; no much larger clone lies one base away.

Libraries were made using the immunoSEQ multiplex PCR assay. For the multiplex PCR, a mixture combining 60 forward primers for TCR Vbeta segments and 13 reverse primers for TCR Jbeta segments was used. The CDR3 region of rearranged TCR beta genes was amplified from genomic DNA with a multiplex PCR assay. The amplified TCR beta libraries were sequenced on the Illumina HiSeq System as 87-base-pair reads. The published analysis was carried out like this. A later analysis tallied around 87 million unique TCR beta chains across the approximately 670 repertoires, and about 10 million of those chains were shared by two or more donors. To remove PCR and sequencing errors, raw reads were error-corrected and collapsed into unique sequences using a nearest-neighbor algorithm that merged closely related sequences. CDR3 sequences were aligned to IMGT reference sequences to assign V, D and J gene segments. Each retained sequence needed at least a six-nucleotide match to both a V gene segment and a J gene segment. A rearrangement counted as productive if the CDR3 had no stop codons and remained in frame with V and J, and every other rearrangement counted as non-productive. Following IMGT convention, CDR3 was defined as the stretch from the second conserved V-encoded cysteine up to the conserved J-encoded phenylalanine. Sequences without an unambiguous match to a single V gene segment were excluded from the earlier analysis of approximately 600 of the donors. In an earlier analysis of several hundred of the donors, V segments were called functional above 56.7% productive rearrangements and were called segregating when the between-donor standard deviation exceeded 5%. To diagnose cytomegalovirus status from the catalog of TCR beta chain sequences, a statistical classification framework was built. In a later analysis, TCR nucleotide sequences were compared against IMGT/GENE-DB human TR gene sequences so that V and J genes could be assigned. The TCRdist pipeline was used in a later analysis to assign CDR3 sequences and most-parsimonious VDJ recombination scenarios. A later analysis defined each TCR beta chain by its CDR3 amino acid sequence plus V-gene family, and excluded reads lacking a unique V-gene family. In a later analysis, fewer than 650 highly shared, low-generation-probability nucleotide sequences were removed to address suspected cross-contamination and a sequencing artifact. For each public chain, a later analysis derived a clonal expansion index from normalized ranks of inferred template counts within each repertoire. A later analysis computed generation probabilities with a VDJ recombination model fitted to out-of-frame rearrangements, and checked the results against IGoR. Hypergeometric tests were used in a later analysis to score TCR-TCR, TCR-HLA and TCR-CMV co-occurrence, with a repertoire-size bias correction applied to the TCR pairs. False discovery rates were estimated in a later analysis by permuting HLA or CMV assignments 20 times. A later analysis grouped co-occurring TCRs with DBSCAN, adding TCRdist sequence similarity when clustering within HLA-allele-positive subsets. Co-occurrence clustering excluded repertoires with fewer than 30,000 or more than 120,000 public chains, plus five with anomalous nucleotide sharing. TCRdb's version of the immuneACCESS table is confined to in-frame rearrangements and falls short of the full clone set. An unresolved V gene accounts for under half of the shortfall where checked; the remainder is of unknown origin. The V and J calls and the clone size are those of that table, but D and trimming were determined from the DNA. Present in this sample are approximately 100,000 clones, roughly 72% of which were seen just once. The ten largest clones capture approximately 5.3% of the sample.

The cohort comprised 666 healthy bone marrow donors. At the time of sampling, every cohort member was nominally healthy, though immune exposures that went unrecorded were likely present. The donor tested CMV seropositive and was one of the 289 seropositive cohort members. A peripheral blood sample was collected from each donor, and TCR beta sequencing was performed on peripheral blood mononuclear cells. The Qiagen DNeasy Blood Extraction Kit was used to extract genomic DNA from the blood cell samples. The sequenced sample consisted of PBMCs. Recombination connected TRBV5-1 to TRBJ2-7; 8 bases in between match TRBD2. The receptor comes from a woman between 18 and 29 years old in good health and CMV-seropositive. The CDR3 protein: CASRILAGDSYEQYF. At the DNA level, the sequence is TGCGCCAGCAGGATTCTAGCGGGCGACTCCTACGAGCAGTACTTC.